This T cell receptor beta chain stems from a study of shared clonotypes between healthy human individuals. Overall study results and limits: Limitation of the genetic and exposure-history diversity represented came from the few donors.

The CDR3 length is 14 residues. The ends were cut back, 11 bases at V and 4 bases at J, with 17 bases in the middle. To note about this clone: Antigen specificity is unknown.

Sequencing was performed with immunoSEQ multiplex PCR; in TCRdb, only in-frame clones are kept and a portion is missing. The table lists millions of clones, roughly 91% of them singletons. The naive CD8 population came from CD45RO-negative cells selected for CCR7, without terminally differentiated effector memory CD45RA+ cells. All donors were healthy HIV-negative adults lacking recent acute infections or vaccinations. The TCR was taken from a young man in good health. Some clones in this sample may be carry-over from other donors' samples. This chain uses TRBV6-7 with TRBJ1-4, with D perhaps TRBD1 (5 bases). TRBV6-7 has ORF status, its function being uncertain. Sequenced sample: naive CD8+ T cells from PBMCs. CDR3 protein: CAPTGAGHNEKLFF. The CDR3 coding sequence is TGTGCCCCAACCGGGGCAGGCCATAATGAAAAACTGTTTTTT.